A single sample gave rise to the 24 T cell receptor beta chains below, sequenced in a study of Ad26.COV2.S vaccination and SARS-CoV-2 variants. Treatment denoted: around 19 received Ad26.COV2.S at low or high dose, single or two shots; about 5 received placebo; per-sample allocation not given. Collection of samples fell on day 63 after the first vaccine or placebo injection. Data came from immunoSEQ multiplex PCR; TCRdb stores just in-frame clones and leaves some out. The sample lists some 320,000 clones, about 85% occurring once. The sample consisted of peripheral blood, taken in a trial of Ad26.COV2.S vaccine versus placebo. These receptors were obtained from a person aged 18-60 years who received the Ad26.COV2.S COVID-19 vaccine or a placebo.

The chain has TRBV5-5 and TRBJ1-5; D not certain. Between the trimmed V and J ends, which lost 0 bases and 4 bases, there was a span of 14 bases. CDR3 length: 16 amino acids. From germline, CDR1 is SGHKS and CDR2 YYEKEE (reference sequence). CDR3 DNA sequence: TGTGCCAGCAGCTTGGGTCCGGGGAGGGAAAATCAGCCCCAGCATTTT. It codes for CASSLGPGRENQPQHF.

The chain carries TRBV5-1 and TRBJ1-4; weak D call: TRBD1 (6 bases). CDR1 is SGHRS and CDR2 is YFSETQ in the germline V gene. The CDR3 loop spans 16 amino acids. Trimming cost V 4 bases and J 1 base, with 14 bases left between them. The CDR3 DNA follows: TGCGCCAGCAGCCCCCCGGACAGCCTAACTAATGAAAAACTGTTTTTT. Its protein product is CASSPPDSLTNEKLFF.

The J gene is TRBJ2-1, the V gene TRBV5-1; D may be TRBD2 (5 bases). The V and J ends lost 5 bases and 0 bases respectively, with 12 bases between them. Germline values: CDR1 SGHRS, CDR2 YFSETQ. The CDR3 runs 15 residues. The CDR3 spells CASSFDGDSYNEQFF. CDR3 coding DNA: TGCGCCAGCAGTTTCGACGGGGACTCCTACAATGAGCAGTTCTTC.

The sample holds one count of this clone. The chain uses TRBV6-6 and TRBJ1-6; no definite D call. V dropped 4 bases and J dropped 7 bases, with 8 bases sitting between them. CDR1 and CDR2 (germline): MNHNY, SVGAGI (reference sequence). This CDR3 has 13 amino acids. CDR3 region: CASSFNMNSPLHF. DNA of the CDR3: TGTGCCAGCAGTTTCAATATGAATTCACCCCTCCACTTT.

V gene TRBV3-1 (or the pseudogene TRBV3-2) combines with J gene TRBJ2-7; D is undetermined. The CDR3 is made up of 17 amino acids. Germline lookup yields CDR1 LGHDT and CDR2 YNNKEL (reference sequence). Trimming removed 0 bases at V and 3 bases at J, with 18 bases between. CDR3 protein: CASSQDPLIDGNYEQYF. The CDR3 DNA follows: TGTGCCAGCAGCCAAGATCCCTTAATCGACGGAAACTACGAGCAGTACTTC.

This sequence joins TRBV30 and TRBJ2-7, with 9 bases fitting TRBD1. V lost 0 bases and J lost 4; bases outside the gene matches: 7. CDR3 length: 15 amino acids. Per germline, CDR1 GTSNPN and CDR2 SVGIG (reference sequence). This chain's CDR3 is CAWSVIGTGLYEQYF. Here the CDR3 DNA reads TGTGCCTGGAGTGTAATCGGGACAGGGTTATACGAGCAGTACTTC.

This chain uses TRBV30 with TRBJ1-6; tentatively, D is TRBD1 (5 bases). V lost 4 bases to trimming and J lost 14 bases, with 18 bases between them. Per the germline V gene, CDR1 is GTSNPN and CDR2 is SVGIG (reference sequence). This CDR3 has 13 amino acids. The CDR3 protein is CAWKGSGGRALHF. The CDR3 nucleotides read TGTGCCTGGAAGGGGTCGGGCGGTAGGGCCCTCCACTTT.

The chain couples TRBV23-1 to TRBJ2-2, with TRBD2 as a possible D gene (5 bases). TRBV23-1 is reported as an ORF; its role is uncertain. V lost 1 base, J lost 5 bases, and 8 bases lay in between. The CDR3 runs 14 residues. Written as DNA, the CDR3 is TGCGCCAGCAGTCAATGGACGGGAACCGGGGAGCTGTTTTTT. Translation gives CASSQWTGTGELFF.

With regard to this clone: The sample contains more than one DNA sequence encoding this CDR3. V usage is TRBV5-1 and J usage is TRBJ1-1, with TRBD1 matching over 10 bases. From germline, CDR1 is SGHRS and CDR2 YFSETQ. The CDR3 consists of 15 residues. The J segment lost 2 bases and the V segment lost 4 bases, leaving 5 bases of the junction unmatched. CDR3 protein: CASSTGQGGNTEAFF. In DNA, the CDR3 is TGCGCCAGCAGCACCGGACAGGGGGGTAACACTGAAGCTTTCTTT.

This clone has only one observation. CDR3 sequence (DNA): TGTGCCAGCAGCCCCTGGGCAGGGGGAGGTTCACCCCTCCACTTT. It codes for CASSPWAGGGSPLHF. The chain links TRBV7-2 to TRBJ1-6, with 7 nucleotides matching TRBD1. The J segment lost 9 bases and the V segment lost 5 bases, leaving 10 bases of the junction unmatched. The CDR3 has 15 residues. In germline, CDR1 is SGHTA, CDR2 FQGNSA.

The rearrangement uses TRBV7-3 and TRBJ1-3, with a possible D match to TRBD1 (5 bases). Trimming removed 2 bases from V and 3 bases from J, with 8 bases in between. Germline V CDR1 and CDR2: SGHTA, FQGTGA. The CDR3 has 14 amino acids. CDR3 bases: TGTGCCAGCAGCTTACAGGGAGGTGGAAACACCATATATTTT. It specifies CASSLQGGGNTIYF.

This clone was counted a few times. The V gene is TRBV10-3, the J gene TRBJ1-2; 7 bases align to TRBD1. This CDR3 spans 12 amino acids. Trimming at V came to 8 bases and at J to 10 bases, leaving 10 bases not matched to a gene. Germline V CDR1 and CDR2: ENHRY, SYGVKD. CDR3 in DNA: TGTGCCATCTGGTCAGGGGGTTCTCCCTACACCTTC. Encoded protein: CAIWSGGSPYTF.

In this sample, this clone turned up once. The CDR3 DNA reads TGCGCCAGCAAAAGGGGACTAGCGGCCAAGCGGTACTTGCAGTATTTT. It codes for CASKRGLAAKRYLQYF. This sequence joins TRBV10-1 and TRBJ2-3, with 11 bases aligning to TRBD2. The CDR3 extends over 16 amino acids. J was trimmed by 11 bases and V by 7 bases; bases with no gene match: 17. The germline V gene encodes CDR1 WNHNN and CDR2 SYGVQD (reference sequence).

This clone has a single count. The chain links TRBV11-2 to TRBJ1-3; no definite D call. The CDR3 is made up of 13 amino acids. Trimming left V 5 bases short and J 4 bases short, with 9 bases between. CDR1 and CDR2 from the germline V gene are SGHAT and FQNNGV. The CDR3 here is CASSPNIGNTIYF. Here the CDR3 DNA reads TGTGCCAGCAGCCCAAACATCGGAAACACCATATATTTT.

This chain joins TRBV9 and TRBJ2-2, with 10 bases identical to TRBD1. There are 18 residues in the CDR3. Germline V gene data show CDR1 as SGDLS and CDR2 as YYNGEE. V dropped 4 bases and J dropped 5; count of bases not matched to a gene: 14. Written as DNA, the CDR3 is TGTGCCAGCAGCTCAGCCCCACCGGGACAGGGGAGTACCGGGGAGCTGTTTTTT. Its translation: CASSSAPPGQGSTGELFF.

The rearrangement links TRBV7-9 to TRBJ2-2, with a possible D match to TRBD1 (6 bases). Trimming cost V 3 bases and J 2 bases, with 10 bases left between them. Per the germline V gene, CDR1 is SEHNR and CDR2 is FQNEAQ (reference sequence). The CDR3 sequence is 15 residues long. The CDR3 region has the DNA TGTGCCAGCAGCTTCCGACAGGCTAACACCGGGGAGCTGTTTTTT. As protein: CASSFRQANTGELFF. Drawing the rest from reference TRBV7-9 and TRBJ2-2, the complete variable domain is DTGVSQNPRHKITKRGQNVTFRCDPISEHNRLYWYRQTLGQGPEFLTYFQNEAQLEKSRLLSDRFSAERPKGSFSTLEIQRTEQGDSAMYLCASSFRQANTGELFFGEGSRLTVL.

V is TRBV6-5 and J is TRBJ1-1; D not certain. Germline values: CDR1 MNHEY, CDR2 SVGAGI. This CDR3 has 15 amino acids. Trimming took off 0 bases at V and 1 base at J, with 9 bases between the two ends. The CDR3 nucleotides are TGTGCCAGCAGTTACTCGCGGTACCAGAACACTGAAGCTTTCTTT. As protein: CASSYSRYQNTEAFF.

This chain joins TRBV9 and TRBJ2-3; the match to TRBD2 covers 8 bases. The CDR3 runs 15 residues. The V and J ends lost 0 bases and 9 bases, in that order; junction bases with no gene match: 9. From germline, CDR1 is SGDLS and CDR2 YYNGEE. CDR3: CASSVDLRTSSTQYF. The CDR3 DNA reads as TGTGCCAGCAGCGTAGATCTCAGGACTAGCAGCACGCAGTATTTT.

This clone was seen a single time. The CDR3 region has the DNA TGTGCCAGCAGTCCCGGGGGGGTGGGTGAGCAGTTCTTC. Its protein is CASSPGGVGEQFF. The gene calls are TRBV6-5 and TRBJ2-1; 8 positions match TRBD2. This CDR3 contains 13 residues. The trim removed 5 bases at V and 9 bases at J, leaving 6 bases unmatched. Germline V gene sequence: CDR1 MNHEY, CDR2 SVGAGI.

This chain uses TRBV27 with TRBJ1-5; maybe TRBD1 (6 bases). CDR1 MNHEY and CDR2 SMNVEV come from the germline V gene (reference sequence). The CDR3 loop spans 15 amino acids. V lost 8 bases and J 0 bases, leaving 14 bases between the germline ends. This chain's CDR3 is CASSGTSYSNQPQHF. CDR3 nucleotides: TGTGCCAGCTCCGGGACATCTTATAGCAATCAGCCCCAGCATTTT.

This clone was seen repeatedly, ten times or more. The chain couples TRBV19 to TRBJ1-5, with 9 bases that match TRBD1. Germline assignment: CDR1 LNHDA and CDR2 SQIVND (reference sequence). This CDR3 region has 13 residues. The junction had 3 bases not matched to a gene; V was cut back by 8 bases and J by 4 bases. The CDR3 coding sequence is TGTGCCAGTGGGACAGGGCGAAATCAGCCCCAGCATTTT. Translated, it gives CASGTGRNQPQHF.

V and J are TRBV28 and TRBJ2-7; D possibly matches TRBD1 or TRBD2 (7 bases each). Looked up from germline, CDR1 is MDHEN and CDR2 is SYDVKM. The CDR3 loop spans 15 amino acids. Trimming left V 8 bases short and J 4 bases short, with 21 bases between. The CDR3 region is CASGGAGGTGYEQYF. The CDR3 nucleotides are TGTGCCAGCGGGGGGGCAGGGGGTACAGGTTACGAGCAGTACTTC.

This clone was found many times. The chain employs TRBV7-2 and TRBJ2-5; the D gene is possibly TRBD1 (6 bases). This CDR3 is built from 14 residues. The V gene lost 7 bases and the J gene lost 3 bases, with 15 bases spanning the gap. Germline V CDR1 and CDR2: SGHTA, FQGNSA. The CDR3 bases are TGTGCCAGCAACCGGGAAAAGGGGGAAGAGACCCAGTACTTC. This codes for CASNREKGEETQYF. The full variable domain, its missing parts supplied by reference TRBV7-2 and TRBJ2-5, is GAGVSQSPSNKVTEKGKDVELRCDPISGHTALYWYRQSLGQGLEFLIYFQGNSAPDKSGLPSDRFSAERTGGSVSTLTIQRTQQEDSAVYLCASNREKGEETQYFGPGTRLLVL.

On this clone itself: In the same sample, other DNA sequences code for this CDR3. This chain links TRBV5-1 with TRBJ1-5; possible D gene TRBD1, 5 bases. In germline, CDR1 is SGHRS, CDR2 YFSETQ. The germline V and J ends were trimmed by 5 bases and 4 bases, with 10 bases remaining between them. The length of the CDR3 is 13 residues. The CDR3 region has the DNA TGCGCCAGCAGTCCGGGACCTAATCAGCCCCAGCATTTT. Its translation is CASSPGPNQPQHF.